This passage covers 15 T cell receptor beta chains from one sample sequenced in a study of identical twins. MiXCR, applied by TCRdb to the 5' RACE reads, yields one record per CDR3 protein. The sample yields approximately 500,000 distinct CDR3 sequences, 13% to 15% seen once. These data also formed part of another study, on yellow fever vaccine responses in identical twins.

The source material was CD4+ T cells sorted from blood. The receptors originated from a woman between 18 and 30 years old in good health.

Only a few counts were recorded for this clonotype. The chain carries TRBV28 and TRBJ1-2; 10 bases fit TRBD1. J was trimmed by 7 bases and V by 3 bases; bases with no gene match: 11. Germline loops: CDR1 MDHEN, CDR2 SYDVKM. The CDR3 totals 16 residues. The CDR3 sequence is CASSFSGQGFSSGYTF. As DNA, the CDR3 is TGTGCCAGCAGTTTCTCGGGACAGGGGTTTTCAAGTGGCTACACCTTC.

At least ten counts were recorded for this clonotype. V usage is TRBV12-3 or TRBV12-4 and J usage is TRBJ2-5, with TRBD1 identical over 10 bases. Trimming at V came to 3 bases and at J to 4 bases, leaving 5 bases not matched to a gene. The CDR3 covers 15 residues. CDR3: CASSFPRTGGETQYF. CDR3 nucleotide sequence: TGTGCCAGCAGTTTCCCCAGGACAGGGGGAGAGACCCAGTACTTC.

The chain uses TRBV20-1 and TRBJ2-5, with D possibly being TRBD1 (6 bases). Trimming shortened V by 6 bases and J by 2 bases, and 16 bases separated the two germline ends. Germline CDR1 and CDR2: DFQATT and SNEGSKA (reference sequence). CDR3 length: 14 residues. The CDR3 DNA sequence: TGCAGTGCGGCAAAAACAGGGAAACAAGAGACCCAGTACTTC. It codes for CSAAKTGKQETQYF.

This clonotype was observed a few times. The chain employs TRBV5-1 and TRBJ2-1, with 7 bases fitting TRBD2. V shed 1 base and J 0 bases; nucleotides not matched to a gene: 7. CDR1 SGHRS and CDR2 YFSETQ come from the germline V gene. The CDR3 totals 17 residues. DNA for the CDR3: TGCGCCAGCAGCTTGAGGCGGGAGCTTCCCTCCTACAATGAGCAGTTCTTC. Translating it yields CASSLRRELPSYNEQFF.

This clonotype was picked up a small number of times. The chain carries TRBV20-1 and TRBJ2-1; D not resolved. This CDR3 region has 14 residues. The germline V gene has CDR1 DFQATT and CDR2 SNEGSKA (reference sequence). The V end was cut by 0 bases, the J end by 4 bases, with 10 bases between. This chain's CDR3 is CSAREPRNYNEQFF. The CDR3 nucleotides are TGCAGTGCTAGAGAACCTAGGAATTACAATGAGCAGTTCTTC.

This clonotype was detected a few times. V usage is TRBV11-2 and J usage is TRBJ2-1; D remains unclear. Germline V lookup: CDR1 SGHAT, CDR2 FQNNGV. This CDR3 is 16 amino acids long. The V and J ends lost 1 base and 0 bases respectively, with 10 bases between them. CDR3 residues: CASSLVARFSYNEQFF. The CDR3 coding sequence is TGTGCCAGCAGCTTAGTTGCTAGGTTCTCCTACAATGAGCAGTTCTTC.

This clonotype was observed a few times. The rearrangement joins TRBV20-1 to TRBJ2-3; unclear D gene. CDR1 and CDR2 (germline): DFQATT, SNEGSKA (reference sequence). This CDR3 contains 12 residues. V was cut by 6 bases and J by 1 base, with 8 bases left in between. The CDR3 reads CSAQRRTDTQYF. The CDR3 DNA reads as TGCAGTGCCCAGCGTCGCACAGATACGCAGTATTTT.

The chain is built from TRBV4-1 and TRBJ2-6, with D unclear. Per germline, CDR1 MGHRA and CDR2 YSYEKL. V lost 6 bases and J lost 2, with 8 bases in between. The CDR3 has 14 residues. CDR3 nucleotides: TGCGCCAGCAGGGATGGTGCTGGGGCCAACGTCCTGACTTTC. It yields the protein CASRDGAGANVLTF.

A few counts support this clonotype. The V gene is TRBV6-2 or TRBV6-3, the J gene TRBJ2-5, with D perhaps given as TRBD1 or TRBD2 (5 bases each). The CDR3 length is 14 residues. V lost 5 bases to trimming and J lost 1 base, with 11 bases between them. Germline V CDR1 and CDR2: MNHEY, SVGEGT. CDR3 residues: CASSDVGVQETQYF. The CDR3 coding sequence is TGTGCCAGCAGTGACGTGGGGGTCCAAGAGACCCAGTACTTC.

This clonotype turned up a few times. This chain joins TRBV28 and TRBJ1-1; TRBD1 might be the D (6 bases). V lost 6 bases, J lost 10 bases, and 24 bases lay in between. The CDR3 sequence is 15 residues long. Germline V lookup: CDR1 MDHEN, CDR2 SYDVKM. CDR3: CASRPRGGARVRAFF. The CDR3 nucleotides are TGTGCCAGCAGGCCCCGGGGGGGGGCCCGCGTACGAGCTTTCTTT.

The V call is TRBV6-2 or TRBV6-3, the J call TRBJ2-1; 7 bases align to TRBD1. Losses at the gene ends were 4 bases for V and 6 bases for J; bases not matched to a gene: 6. The CDR3 consists of 14 residues. Per the germline V gene, CDR1 is MNHEY and CDR2 is SVGEGT. The CDR3 DNA reads as TGTGCCAGCAGTTCCGACAGGGTGGGCAATGAGCAGTTCTTC. Its translation is CASSSDRVGNEQFF.

The V call is TRBV2, the J call TRBJ1-6; TRBD1 agrees at 8 bases. The germline CDR1 and CDR2 sequences are SNHLY and FYNNEI. The CDR3 spans 13 residues. V dropped 7 bases and J dropped 6; count of bases not matched to a gene: 2. CDR3 amino acids: CASTGQGNSPLHF. The CDR3 DNA follows: TGTGCCAGCACCGGACAGGGTAATTCACCCCTCCACTTT. The entire variable domain, with the rest obtained from reference TRBV2 and TRBJ1-6, is as follows: EPEVTQTPSHQVTQMGQEVILRCVPISNHLYFYWYRQILGQKVEFLVSFYNNEISEKSEIFDDQFSVERPDGSNFTLKIRSTKLEDSAMYFCASTGQGNSPLHFGNGTRLTVT.

This clonotype appeared a few times. The CDR3, as DNA: TGTGCCAGCAGCCTCACCCGACAGGCGAGCTCCTACGAGCAGTACTTC. This encodes CASSLTRQASSYEQYF. V gene TRBV7-6 combines with J gene TRBJ2-7; a possible D gene is TRBD1 (6 bases). The V and J ends lost 5 bases and 0 bases respectively, with 17 bases between them. Germline CDR1 is SGHVS and CDR2 is FNYEAQ. This CDR3 has 16 residues.

The table lists this clonotype with a few counts. Compared with germline, one end of the junction differs, possibly owing to a read error. The chain links TRBV20-1 to TRBJ2-1; tentatively, D is TRBD2 (5 bases). CDR1 and CDR2 (germline): DFQATT, SNEGSKA (reference sequence). This CDR3 spans 9 amino acids. The DNA for the CDR3 is TGCAGTGCCGCAGAGGGATCCACATTC. Protein product: CSAAEGSTF.

This clonotype was counted only a few times. This chain joins TRBV6-1 and TRBJ1-1, with 10 positions matching TRBD1. The CDR3 has 14 amino acids. Germline assignment: CDR1 MNHNS and CDR2 SASEGT. The V and J ends lost 6 bases and 6 bases, in that order; junction bases with no gene match: 7. DNA of the CDR3: TGTGCCAGCAGGAACCGACAGGGGGCTTCTGAAGCTTTCTTT. This codes for CASRNRQGASEAFF.